The 19 T cell receptor beta chains in this list originate from one sample, sequenced in a study of neurological immune-mediated disorders. TCRdb processed the 5' RACE reads anew with MiXCR; each CDR3 protein has one entry. The table records about 74,000 distinct CDR3 sequences, around 5% of them present only once. The sequencing input was PBMCs. These receptors were collected from a man aged 18 to 29 with multiple sclerosis.

The chain carries TRBV20-1 and TRBJ2-3; 7 bases line up with TRBD1. CDR3 length equals 16 residues. CDR1 and CDR2 (germline): DFQATT, SNEGSKA (reference sequence). V gave up 3 bases and J gave up 0 bases; unmatched junction bases: 9. In DNA, the CDR3 is TGCAGTGCTAGGCCTTACAGGGGCCCTAGCACAGATACGCAGTATTTT. Translation gives CSARPYRGPSTDTQYF.

This clonotype was counted only a few times. The chain employs TRBV7-2 and TRBJ1-6; TRBD1 matches at 7 bases. Germline CDR1 is SGHTA and CDR2 is FQGNSA. J was trimmed by 9 bases and V by 5 bases; bases with no gene match: 7. The CDR3 is 14 amino acids. CDR3 in DNA: TGTGCCAGCAGCCCCCGACAGGGCGGTTCACCCCTCCACTTT. It yields the protein CASSPRQGGSPLHF.

This clonotype was recorded many times. This chain connects TRBV7-3 to TRBJ2-1; TRBD1 aligns across 11 bases. This CDR3 has 16 amino acids. The J segment lost 8 bases and the V segment lost 8 bases, leaving 14 bases of the junction unmatched. CDR1 is SGHTA, CDR2 FQGTGA, per germline. CDR3 coding DNA: TGTGCCAGCCCCGAGGACAGGGGGCCATCCTATTATGAGCAGTTCTTC. Residues: CASPEDRGPSYYEQFF.

Comment on this clonotype: This may stem from a read error, because a much larger clone lies one nucleotide away. The chain joins TRBV12-3 or TRBV12-4 to TRBJ2-3, with D unresolved. The CDR3 is made up of 14 amino acids. Deletions cut 7 bases from V and 7 bases from J, with 18 bases between. The CDR3 coding sequence is TGTGCCAGCACATCCCCCCCTGGTAGCTATACGCAGTATTTT. Translated: CASTSPPGSYTQYF.

This clonotype was recorded at least ten times. The V gene is TRBV10-3, the J gene TRBJ1-5; no definite D call. Germline CDR1 is ENHRY and CDR2 is SYGVKD. V lost 4 bases to trimming and J lost 2 bases, with 12 bases between them. The CDR3 has 15 amino acids. The CDR3 DNA follows: TGTGCCATCAGTGGTCGGGGTGAGGGCAATCAGCCCCAGCATTTT. Protein: CAISGRGEGNQPQHF.

At least ten counts were recorded for this clonotype. This rearrangement joins TRBV20-1 to TRBJ1-2; D perhaps matches TRBD1 (6 bases). The V gene lost 3 bases and the J gene lost 3 bases, with 8 bases spanning the gap. The CDR3 runs 12 residues. Germline loops: CDR1 DFQATT, CDR2 SNEGSKA (reference sequence). Here the CDR3 reads CSASKGDYGYTF. Here the CDR3 DNA reads TGCAGTGCTAGTAAGGGGGACTATGGCTACACCTTC.

This clonotype has ten or more counts. The chain uses TRBV5-5 and TRBJ1-2; tentatively, D is TRBD1 (5 bases). CDR1 is SGHKS and CDR2 is YYEKEE in the germline V gene (reference sequence). V was trimmed by 3 bases and J by 2 bases, leaving 11 bases between them. This CDR3 comprises 14 residues. CDR3 DNA sequence: TGTGCCAGCAGCTCATCGACAGCCAACTATGGCTACACCTTC. Protein sequence: CASSSSTANYGYTF.

This clonotype came up many times. As DNA, the CDR3 is TGTGCCAGCAGCTCTTTACAGGGTTCGGCTGAAGCTTTCTTT. It encodes CASSSLQGSAEAFF. The V call is TRBV7-2, the J call TRBJ1-1, with TRBD1 as a possible D gene (6 bases). Trimming removed 4 bases from V and 6 bases from J, with 15 bases in between. The germline V gene has CDR1 SGHTA and CDR2 FQGNSA. This CDR3 is 14 amino acids long.

Points on this clonotype: A much larger clone differs from this one at a single base, so this may be a read error. The V gene is TRBV10-3, the J gene TRBJ2-1, with D possibly TRBD2 on 6 matching bases. The V end was cut by 7 bases, the J end by 6 bases, with 16 bases between. The germline gives CDR1 ENHRY, CDR2 SYGVKD. This CDR3 region has 14 residues. For the CDR3, the DNA is TGTGCCATCAAACCGACTAGAGGGAGCAATGAGCAGTTCTTC. As protein: CAIKPTRGSNEQFF.

Many counts were recorded for this clonotype. V usage is TRBV4-1 and J usage is TRBJ2-4; 8 nucleotides agree with TRBD2. CDR1 is MGHRA and CDR2 is YSYEKL in the germline V gene. This CDR3 spans 17 amino acids. J gave up 0 bases and V 1 base, and 5 bases lay outside the gene matches. Here the CDR3 DNA reads TGCGCCAGCAGCCAAGTCGGCCTAGCGGGAGCCAAAAACATTCAGTACTTC. Translated, it gives CASSQVGLAGAKNIQYF.

This clonotype was observed at least ten times. The chain couples TRBV3-1 to TRBJ1-2, with D possibly TRBD1 on 6 matching bases. Germline V gives CDR1 LGHDT, CDR2 YNNKEL (reference sequence). The CDR3 extends over 15 amino acids. V was pared by 5 bases and J by 7 bases, with 20 bases between. The CDR3 protein is CASSERQGIGRGYTF. Here the CDR3 DNA reads TGTGCCAGCAGCGAGCGTCAGGGGATCGGGCGTGGCTACACCTTC.

In its sample, this clonotype was seen many times. The chain recombines TRBV3-1 with TRBJ2-5; D is ambiguous. The germline V gene encodes CDR1 LGHDT and CDR2 YNNKEL (reference sequence). Deletions cut 1 base from V and 1 base from J, with 10 bases between. This CDR3 is built from 15 residues. CDR3: CASSQVVGRQETQYF. Written as DNA, the CDR3 is TGTGCCAGCAGCCAAGTGGTCGGGCGCCAAGAGACCCAGTACTTC.

This clonotype turned up a few times. The junction departs from germline at one end; a sequencing error may be responsible. This chain uses TRBV7-9 with TRBJ1-5, with D maybe TRBD1 (6 bases). The germline CDR1 and CDR2 sequences are SEHNR and FQNEAQ (reference sequence). CDR3 length: 14 amino acids. CDR3 sequence (DNA): TGTGCCAGCAGCAAGGGCGGGGGCAATCAGCCCCAGAATTTT. It codes for CASSKGGGNQPQNF.

Details on this clonotype: It may be a read error: a sequence one base away is much more abundant. The CDR3 ends on some other residue instead of the conserved phenylalanine or tryptophan, so this is likely a read error. The CDR3 DNA reads as TGCAGTGCCGGACGGGTAACGGCCTACGAGCAGTACTAC. Translation gives CSAGRVTAYEQYY. The V and J genes are TRBV20-1 and TRBJ2-7; D is unclear. Trimming removed 6 bases at V and 2 bases at J, with 14 bases between. The CDR3 extends over 13 amino acids. Germline V gene sequence: CDR1 DFQATT, CDR2 SNEGSKA (reference sequence).

This clonotype was counted between two and nine times. A junction boundary mismatches the germline segment, possibly from a read error. V is TRBV19 and J is TRBJ1-5; 7 nucleotides align to TRBD1. The CDR3 extends over 13 amino acids. CDR1 LNHDA and CDR2 SQIVND come from the germline V gene (reference sequence). CDR3 sequence: CASSRDSQQPQNF. Here the CDR3 DNA reads TGTGCCAGTAGTCGGGACAGTCAGCAGCCCCAGAATTTT. Full variable domain (remainder filled in from reference TRBV19 and TRBJ1-5): DGGITQSPKYLFRKEGQNVTLSCEQNLNHDAMYWYRQDPGQGLRLIYYSQIVNDFQKGDIAEGYSVSREKKESFPLTVTSAQKNPTAFYLCASSRDSQQPQNFGDGTRLSIL.

This clonotype was seen at least ten times. V gene TRBV12-3 or TRBV12-4 combines with J gene TRBJ1-4; 8 bases line up with TRBD1. V shed 5 bases and J 7 bases; nucleotides not matched to a gene: 3. This CDR3 is 13 amino acids long. The CDR3 DNA reads as TGTGCCAGCAGTCGGGACAGGTCTGAAAAACTGTTTTTT. Translation gives CASSRDRSEKLFF.

Ten or more counts support this clonotype. The chain is built from TRBV5-1 and TRBJ1-4; 8 bases are a match to TRBD1. CDR1 SGHRS and CDR2 YFSETQ come from the germline V gene. The CDR3 runs 18 residues. V was clipped by 3 bases and J by 0 bases; unmatched bases: 10. The CDR3 DNA reads TGCGCCAGCAGCTCCCGCGGAGACAGGGGTCCAACTAATGAAAAACTGTTTTTT. Translated, it gives CASSSRGDRGPTNEKLFF.

This clonotype was observed many times. The chain combines TRBV4-2 with TRBJ2-3, with D perhaps assigned TRBD1 or TRBD2 (5 bases each). The CDR3 is 17 residues long. V shed 0 bases and J shed 6 bases, with 19 bases lying between them. Germline loops: CDR1 LGHNA, CDR2 YNFKEQ. DNA for the CDR3: TGTGCCAGCAGCCAAGAGCCGGGGCCTACCTTTGCCGATACGCAGTATTTT. Translating it yields CASSQEPGPTFADTQYF.

Many counts were recorded for this clonotype. One end of the junction fails to match germline, which may point to a read error. The rearrangement joins TRBV7-2 to TRBJ1-2, with D possibly TRBD1 on 6 matching bases. CDR1 is SGHTA and CDR2 is FQGNSA in the germline V gene. The CDR3 runs 13 residues. The CDR3: CASSFNRGRGGRF. CDR3 bases: TGTGCCAGCAGCTTTAACCGGGGGCGTGGAGGGCGTTTC.